The clone carrying this T cell receptor (beta chain) was observed at least ten times. Its specificity is unknown. Building the TCR beta libraries relied on iRepertoire HTBI primers, and CDR3 regions underwent Arm-PCR. TCRdb redid the calling of the multiplex PCR reads with MiXCR, one entry per CDR3 protein. The sample has a few hundred thousand distinct CDR3 sequences; around a quarter are singletons. Sample time point: persistent/refractory GD, antithyroid drugs over 5 years with positive TRAb. Making the TCR library involved RNA that had been extracted from PBMCs. The germline V and J ends were trimmed by 1 base and 2 bases, with 5 bases remaining between them. CDR1 is LGHDT, CDR2 YNNKEL, per germline (reference sequence). The length of the CDR3 is 13 residues. This sample was taken from a study of regulatory T cells in long-lasting Graves disease. The wider study: Graves' disease counted as persistent after over 5 years of antithyroid drugs with positive TSH receptor antibodies. Study-wide results and limits: TRBV28, TRBJ1-2 and TRBJ2-5 were favored in persistent disease. Patients with persistent Graves' had lower TCR diversity than newly diagnosed patients.

This specimen consisted of peripheral blood mononuclear cells (PBMCs), obtained when the disease was refractory, from a patient treated with antithyroid drugs. This chain uses TRBV3-1 with TRBJ2-5; D is unresolved. The source of this sequence is a female donor with Graves disease. CDR3 protein: CASSQVSQETQYF. Here the CDR3 DNA reads TGTGCCAGCAGCCAAGTCTCACAAGAGACCCAGTACTTC.